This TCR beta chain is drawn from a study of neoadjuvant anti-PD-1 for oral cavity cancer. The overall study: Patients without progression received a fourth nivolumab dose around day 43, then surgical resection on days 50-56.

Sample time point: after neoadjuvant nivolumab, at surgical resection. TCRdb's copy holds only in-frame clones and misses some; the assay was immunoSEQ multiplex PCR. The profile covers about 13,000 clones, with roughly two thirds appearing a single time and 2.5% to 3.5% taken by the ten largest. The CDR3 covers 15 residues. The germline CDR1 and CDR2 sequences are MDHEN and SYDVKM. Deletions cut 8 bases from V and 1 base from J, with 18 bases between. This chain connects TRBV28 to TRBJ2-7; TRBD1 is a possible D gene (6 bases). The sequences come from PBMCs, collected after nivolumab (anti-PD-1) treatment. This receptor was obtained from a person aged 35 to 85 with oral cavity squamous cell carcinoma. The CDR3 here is CASRRYRDPSYEQYF. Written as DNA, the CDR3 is TGTGCCAGCCGCCGCTACAGGGACCCTTCCTACGAGCAGTACTTC. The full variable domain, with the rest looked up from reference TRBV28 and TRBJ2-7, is DVKVTQSSRYLVKRTGEKVFLECVQDMDHENMFWYRQDPGLGLRLIYFSYDVKMKEKGDIPEGYSVSREKKERFSLILESASTNQTSMYLCASRRYRDPSYEQYFGPGTRLTVT.